The source of this T cell receptor beta chain is a study of vaccination and CD4 T cells after COVID-19. Regarding this clonotype: Its target is not known.

Treatment denoted: roughly 10-day PBMC culture with coronavirus spike peptide pools or control peptides (ViraFEST assay). With the Oncomine TCR Beta short-read assay, DNA from cultured CD4+ T cells was sequenced. DNA came from CD4+ T cells after culture. Using its own MiXCR run on the PCR reads, TCRdb lists one record per CDR3 protein. The data contain 3,500 or so distinct CDR3 sequences, 17% of them seen just once; the ten biggest clones take up about 16%. Germline V CDR1 and CDR2: MGHDK, SYGVNS. CDR3 length: 13 amino acids. With V trimmed by 1 base and J by 8 bases, 3 bases remained unmatched. The chain uses TRBV25-1 and TRBJ1-1; 8 bases line up with TRBD1. Sequencing used CD4+ T cells from blood, cultured in vitro. This TCR derives from a human donor who had recovered from COVID-19. The CDR3, as DNA: TGTGCCAGCAGTGAATCCCGGACAGGGGAAGCTTTCTTT. This encodes CASSESRTGEAFF.